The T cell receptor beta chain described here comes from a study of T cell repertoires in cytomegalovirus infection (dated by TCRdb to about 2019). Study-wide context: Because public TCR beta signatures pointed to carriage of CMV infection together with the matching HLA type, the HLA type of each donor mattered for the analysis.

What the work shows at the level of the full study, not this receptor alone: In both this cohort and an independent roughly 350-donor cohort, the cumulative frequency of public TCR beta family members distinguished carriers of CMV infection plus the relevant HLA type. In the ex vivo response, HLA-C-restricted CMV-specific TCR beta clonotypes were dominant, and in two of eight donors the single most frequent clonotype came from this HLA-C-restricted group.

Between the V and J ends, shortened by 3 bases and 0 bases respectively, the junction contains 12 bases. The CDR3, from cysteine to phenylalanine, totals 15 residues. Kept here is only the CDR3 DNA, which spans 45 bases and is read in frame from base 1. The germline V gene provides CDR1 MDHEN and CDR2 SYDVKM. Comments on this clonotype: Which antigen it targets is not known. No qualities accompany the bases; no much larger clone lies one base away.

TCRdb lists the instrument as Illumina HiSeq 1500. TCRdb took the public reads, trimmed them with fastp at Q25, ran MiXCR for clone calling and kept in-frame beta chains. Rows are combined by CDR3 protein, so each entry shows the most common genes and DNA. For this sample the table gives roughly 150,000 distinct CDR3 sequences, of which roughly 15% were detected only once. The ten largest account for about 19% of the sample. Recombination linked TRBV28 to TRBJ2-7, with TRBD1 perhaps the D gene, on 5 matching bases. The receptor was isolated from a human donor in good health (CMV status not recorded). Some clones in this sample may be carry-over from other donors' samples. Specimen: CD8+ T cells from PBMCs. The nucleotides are TGTGCCAGCAGTTTTCAGGGAATTTACTCCTACGAGCAGTACTTC. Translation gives CASSFQGIYSYEQYF.